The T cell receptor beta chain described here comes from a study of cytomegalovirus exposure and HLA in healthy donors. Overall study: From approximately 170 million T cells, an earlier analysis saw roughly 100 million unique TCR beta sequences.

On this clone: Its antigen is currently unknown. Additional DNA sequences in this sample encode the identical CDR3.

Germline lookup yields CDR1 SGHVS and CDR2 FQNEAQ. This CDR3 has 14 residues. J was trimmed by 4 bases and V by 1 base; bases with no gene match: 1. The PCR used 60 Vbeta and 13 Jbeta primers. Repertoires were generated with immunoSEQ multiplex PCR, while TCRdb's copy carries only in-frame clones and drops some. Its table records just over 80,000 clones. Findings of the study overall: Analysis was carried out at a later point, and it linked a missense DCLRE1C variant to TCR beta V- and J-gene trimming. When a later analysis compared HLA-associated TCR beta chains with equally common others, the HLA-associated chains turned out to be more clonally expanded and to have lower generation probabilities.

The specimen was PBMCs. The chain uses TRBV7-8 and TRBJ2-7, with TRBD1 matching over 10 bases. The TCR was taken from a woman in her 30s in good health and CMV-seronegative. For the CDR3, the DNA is TGTGCCAGCAGCTTAGGACAGGGGGCTTACGAGCAGTACTTC. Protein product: CASSLGQGAYEQYF.